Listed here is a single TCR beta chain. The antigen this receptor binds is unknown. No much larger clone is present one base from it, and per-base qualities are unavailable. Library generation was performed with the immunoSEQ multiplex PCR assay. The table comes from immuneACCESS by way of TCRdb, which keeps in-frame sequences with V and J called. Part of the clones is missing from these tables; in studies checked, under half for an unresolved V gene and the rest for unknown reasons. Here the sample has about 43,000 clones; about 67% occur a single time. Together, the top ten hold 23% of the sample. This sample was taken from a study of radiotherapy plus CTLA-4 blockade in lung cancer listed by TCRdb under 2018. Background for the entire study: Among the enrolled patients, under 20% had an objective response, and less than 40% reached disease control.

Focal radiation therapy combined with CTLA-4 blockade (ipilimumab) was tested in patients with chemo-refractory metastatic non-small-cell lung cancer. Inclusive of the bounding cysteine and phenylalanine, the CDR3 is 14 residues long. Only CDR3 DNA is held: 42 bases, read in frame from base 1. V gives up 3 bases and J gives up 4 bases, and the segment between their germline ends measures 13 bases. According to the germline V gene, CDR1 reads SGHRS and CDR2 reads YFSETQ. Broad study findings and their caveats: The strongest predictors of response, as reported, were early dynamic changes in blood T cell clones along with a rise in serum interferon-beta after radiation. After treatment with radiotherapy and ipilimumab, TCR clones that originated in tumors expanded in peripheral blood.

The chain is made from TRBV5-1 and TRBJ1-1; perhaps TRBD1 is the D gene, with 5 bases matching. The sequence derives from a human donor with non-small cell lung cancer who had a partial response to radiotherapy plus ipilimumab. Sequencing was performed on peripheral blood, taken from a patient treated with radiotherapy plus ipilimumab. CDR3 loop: CASSWQGRATEAFF. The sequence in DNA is TGCGCCAGCAGCTGGCAGGGAAGAGCCACTGAAGCTTTCTTT.